This TCR beta chain came from a study of sequential checkpoint blockade in melanoma. Study-level information: Randomization was 1:1 between first-line nivolumab→ipilimumab and ipilimumab→nivolumab. Both treatment sequences were followed by maintenance nivolumab.

In germline, CDR1 is SNHLY, CDR2 FYNNEI. The CDR3 totals 17 residues. After removal of 6 bases from V and 7 bases from J, the junction contained 11 bases not matched to a gene. Treatment denoted: randomized to nivolumab then ipilimumab (arm A) or the reverse (arm B). PBMC sorting kept live CD3+CD8+ cells without CD19 or CD56. Assay: immunoSEQ multiplex PCR; the TCRdb copy retains only in-frame clones and omits some. The sample lists about 15,000 clones, 77% seen once, with approximately 31% in the top ten. V and J are TRBV2 and TRBJ2-1, with TRBD2 matching 14 bases. The clonotype comes from a human donor with melanoma. The input for sequencing was CD8+ T cells sorted from blood (inferred from file names), taken from a patient given nivolumab and ipilimumab in sequence. CDR3 sequence reads: CASRAEHGTSGRNEQFF. CDR3 nucleotide sequence: TGTGCCAGCAGAGCCGAGCACGGGACTAGCGGGAGAAATGAGCAGTTCTTC. The full variable domain, in which reference TRBV2 and TRBJ2-1 provide the parts outside the CDR3, is EPEVTQTPSHQVTQMGQEVILRCVPISNHLYFYWYRQILGQKVEFLVSFYNNEISEKSEIFDDQFSVERPDGSNFTLKIRSTKLEDSAMYFCASRAEHGTSGRNEQFFGPGTRLTVL.